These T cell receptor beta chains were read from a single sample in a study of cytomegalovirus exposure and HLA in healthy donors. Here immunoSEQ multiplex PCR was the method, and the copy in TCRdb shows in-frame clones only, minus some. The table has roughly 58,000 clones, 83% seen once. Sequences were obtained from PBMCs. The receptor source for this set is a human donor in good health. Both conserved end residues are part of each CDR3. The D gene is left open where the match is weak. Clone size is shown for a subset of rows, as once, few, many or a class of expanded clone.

CDR3nt: TGTGCCAGCAGCCCCGGACAGGGCCTTGATAGCTACACCTTC; CDR3aa: CASSPGQGLDSYTF; abundance: .; v_gene: TRBV6-6; j_gene: TRBJ1-2; d_gene: TRBD1
CDR3nt: TGTGCCTGGAGTGTCAGGGATGCCGGGGAGCTGTTTTTT; CDR3aa: CAWSVRDAGELFF; abundance: .; v_gene: TRBV30; j_gene: TRBJ2-2; d_gene: .
CDR3nt: TGTGCCAGCAGCTTAGTCACAGGGGCGGTTAACTATGGCTACACCTTC; CDR3aa: CASSLVTGAVNYGYTF; abundance: few; v_gene: TRBV7-2; j_gene: TRBJ1-2; d_gene: TRBD1
CDR3nt: TGCGCCAGCAGCTTAAATCCGGAGTGGCGTGCCCGTGAAGAGACCCGGTACTTC; CDR3aa: CASSLNPEWRAREETRYF; abundance: .; v_gene: TRBV5-1; j_gene: TRBJ2-5; d_gene: .
CDR3nt: TGTGCCACCAGCGGAACAGGAGATTACATGAACACTGAAGCTTTCTTT; CDR3aa: CATSGTGDYMNTEAFF; abundance: .; v_gene: TRBV15; j_gene: TRBJ1-1; d_gene: .
CDR3nt: TGTGCTAGCAGCCCCGACAGGGAACGGGGCAATTCACCCCTCCACTTT; CDR3aa: CASSPDRERGNSPLHF; abundance: .; v_gene: TRBV7-7; j_gene: TRBJ1-6; d_gene: TRBD1
CDR3nt: TGTGCCTGGGGAGGGGTGGTAGAGAACACTGAAGCTTTCTTT; CDR3aa: CAWGGVVENTEAFF; abundance: .; v_gene: TRBV30; j_gene: TRBJ1-1; d_gene: .
CDR3nt: TGCGCCAGCAGCTTGGGGGGGGACAGTGAAAACATTCAGTACTTC; CDR3aa: CASSLGGDSENIQYF; abundance: .; v_gene: TRBV5-1; j_gene: TRBJ2-4; d_gene: .
CDR3nt: TGCGCCAGCAGCTTTAGCGGGGTACCCTACGAGCAGTACTTC; CDR3aa: CASSFSGVPYEQYF; abundance: .; v_gene: TRBV5-1; j_gene: TRBJ2-7; d_gene: TRBD2
CDR3nt: TGTGCCAGTAGTCGACAGGGGTGGAACACTGAAGCTTTCTTT; CDR3aa: CASSRQGWNTEAFF; abundance: .; v_gene: TRBV19; j_gene: TRBJ1-1; d_gene: TRBD1
CDR3nt: TGCGCCAGCAGACAGGGCGGCACTGAAGCTTTCTTT; CDR3aa: CASRQGGTEAFF; abundance: .; v_gene: TRBV4-3; j_gene: TRBJ1-1; d_gene: .
CDR3nt: TGTGCCAGCAGCTTAGGACAAGCCCTCAATGAGCAGTTCTTC; CDR3aa: CASSLGQALNEQFF; abundance: .; v_gene: TRBV5-4; j_gene: TRBJ2-1; d_gene: .
CDR3nt: TGTGCCGGGGGAGGACAGGCTGCGAACACCGGGGAGCTGTTTTTT; CDR3aa: CAGGGQAANTGELFF; abundance: once; v_gene: TRBV6-6; j_gene: TRBJ2-2; d_gene: .
CDR3nt: TGTGCCAGCAGCTTACTAGCGGGCCTAAGCACAGATACGCAGTATTTT; CDR3aa: CASSLLAGLSTDTQYF; abundance: few; v_gene: TRBV5-6; j_gene: TRBJ2-3; d_gene: TRBD2
CDR3nt: TGTGCCAGTAGTTCATCAGGGTCCACTAATGAAAAACTGTTTTTT; CDR3aa: CASSSSGSTNEKLFF; abundance: .; v_gene: TRBV19; j_gene: TRBJ1-4; d_gene: .
CDR3nt: TGCGCCAGCAGCCAAGACCAGCGGGCCTTCTCCTACGAGCAGTACTTC; CDR3aa: CASSQDQRAFSYEQYF; abundance: .; v_gene: TRBV4-3; j_gene: TRBJ2-7; d_gene: .
CDR3nt: TGTGCCAGCTCACCAGAAAGGGGCTCAGTGGAGACCCAGTACTTC; CDR3aa: CASSPERGSVETQYF; abundance: .; v_gene: TRBV18; j_gene: TRBJ2-5; d_gene: .
CDR3nt: TGTGCCTGGAGTGTAGCAGGGCTACTATACGAGCAGTACTTC; CDR3aa: CAWSVAGLLYEQYF; abundance: .; v_gene: TRBV30; j_gene: TRBJ2-7; d_gene: .
CDR3nt: TGTGCCAGCAGTCGCCAGGGGAATTCACCCCTCCACTTT; CDR3aa: CASSRQGNSPLHF; abundance: .; v_gene: TRBV6-5; j_gene: TRBJ1-6; d_gene: .
CDR3nt: TGTGCCAGCAGTCTACCCTCAGGGTTGCGGAACACTGAAGCTTTCTTT; CDR3aa: CASSLPSGLRNTEAFF; abundance: once; v_gene: TRBV6-6; j_gene: TRBJ1-1; d_gene: .
CDR3nt: TGTGCCAGTAGCGTACAGGGATTTCTCCGCGGCTACACCTTC; CDR3aa: CASSVQGFLRGYTF; abundance: .; v_gene: TRBV19; j_gene: TRBJ1-2; d_gene: .
CDR3nt: TGTGCCAGCAGCTTAGGTGGCGGTTCCTACGAGCAGTACTTC; CDR3aa: CASSLGGGSYEQYF; abundance: once; v_gene: TRBV7-2; j_gene: TRBJ2-7; d_gene: .
CDR3nt: TGTGCCAGCAGCGTTGGCGGGGGCATGGGCACAGATACGCAGTATTTT; CDR3aa: CASSVGGGMGTDTQYF; abundance: .; v_gene: TRBV9; j_gene: TRBJ2-3; d_gene: .
CDR3nt: TGTGCCAGCAGCCGAGAACCGGGACAGGGAACCTACAATGAGCAGTTCTTC; CDR3aa: CASSREPGQGTYNEQFF; abundance: .; v_gene: TRBV5-4; j_gene: TRBJ2-1; d_gene: TRBD1
CDR3nt: TGTGCCAGCACCCCGGGCGGGTCAAGCAGTAATGAAAAACTGTTTTTT; CDR3aa: CASTPGGSSSNEKLFF; abundance: .; v_gene: TRBV28; j_gene: TRBJ1-4; d_gene: .
CDR3nt: TGTGCCAGCAGAGACCCGGGACAGGGACTCTATGGCTACACCTTC; CDR3aa: CASRDPGQGLYGYTF; abundance: .; v_gene: TRBV6-5; j_gene: TRBJ1-2; d_gene: TRBD1
CDR3nt: TGTGCCAGCAGCGTAACCGGGACATTTTCGAAGAGCTCCTACAATGAGCAGTTCTTC; CDR3aa: CASSVTGTFSKSSYNEQFF; abundance: .; v_gene: TRBV9; j_gene: TRBJ2-1; d_gene: .
CDR3nt: TGTTCCAGCAGCTTAGGTCAATACGAGCAGTACTTC; CDR3aa: CSSSLGQYEQYF; abundance: once; v_gene: TRBV7-9; j_gene: TRBJ2-7; d_gene: .
CDR3nt: TGTGCCAGCAGTTACTCGATCTCACTAGCGGAGACCCAGTACTTC; CDR3aa: CASSYSISLAETQYF; abundance: .; v_gene: TRBV6-5; j_gene: TRBJ2-5; d_gene: TRBD2
CDR3nt: TGTGCCAGCTTCTCCCTCCCACCTCGGACTAGCGGGGGCAATGAGCAGTTCTTC; CDR3aa: CASFSLPPRTSGGNEQFF; abundance: .; v_gene: TRBV6-9; j_gene: TRBJ2-1; d_gene: TRBD2